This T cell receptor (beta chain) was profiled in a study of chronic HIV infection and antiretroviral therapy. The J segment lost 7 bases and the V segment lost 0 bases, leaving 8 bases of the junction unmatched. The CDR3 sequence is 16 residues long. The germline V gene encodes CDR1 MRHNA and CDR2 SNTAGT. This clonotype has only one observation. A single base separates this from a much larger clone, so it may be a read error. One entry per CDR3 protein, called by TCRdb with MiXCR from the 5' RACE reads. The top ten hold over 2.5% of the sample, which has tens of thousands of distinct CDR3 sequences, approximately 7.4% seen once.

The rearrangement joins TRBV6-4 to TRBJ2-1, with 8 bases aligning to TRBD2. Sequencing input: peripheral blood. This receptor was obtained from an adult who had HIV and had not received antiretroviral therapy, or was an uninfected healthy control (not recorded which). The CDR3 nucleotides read TGTGCCAGCAGTGACTCGGCGGGAGGAGGATTTAATGAGCAGTTCTTC. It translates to CASSDSAGGGFNEQFF.